This passage covers 7 T cell receptor beta chains from one sample sequenced in a study of T-cell memory formation after mild COVID-19. TCRdb passed the 5' RACE reads through MiXCR, listing each CDR3 protein once. The sample lists 150,000 to 200,000 distinct CDR3 sequences, roughly 16% occurring once. Sequencing input: PBMCs or a T cell subset sorted from them (not recorded which). The receptors here all came from an adult woman who had mild COVID-19 (a few samples of this study predate the infection). Cell type and time point are not known.

With respect to this clonotype: An end of the junction differs from the germline gene, which may be a read error. V usage is TRBV4-1 and J usage is TRBJ1-2; D not resolved. This CDR3 is 13 amino acids long. From germline, CDR1 is MGHRA and CDR2 YSYEKL. CDR3 region: CASSQEPLYGYTF. In DNA, the CDR3 is TGCGCCAGCAGCCAAGAGCCCCTCTATGGTTACACCTTC.

This chain connects TRBV25-1 to TRBJ2-3, with D uncertain. Trimming removed 8 bases at V and 0 bases at J, with 6 bases between. Germline CDR1 is MGHDK and CDR2 is SYGVNS. The CDR3 spans 12 residues. The CDR3 region has the DNA TGTGCCAGCGGCGAGAGCACAGATACGCAGTATTTT. This sequence encodes CASGESTDTQYF.

There are a few counts of this clonotype. The chain combines TRBV21-1 with TRBJ1-2; TRBD1, the table's D call, lacks a check against the DNA. TRBV21-1 is a listed pseudogene. The CDR3 loop spans 13 amino acids. The CDR3: CASSRRQRNGYTF. The DNA for the CDR3 is TGTGCCAGCAGCCGCCGACAGAGGAATGGCTACACCTTC.

The chain employs TRBV6-6 and TRBJ2-7; TRBD1 agrees at 9 bases. This CDR3 is built from 14 residues. The V gene's germline CDR1 is MNHNY and CDR2 SVGAGI (reference sequence). V gave up 7 bases and J gave up 2 bases; unmatched junction bases: 6. CDR3 sequence reads: CASTPGQGTYEQYF. CDR3 bases: TGTGCCAGCACTCCGGGACAGGGCACCTACGAGCAGTACTTC.

The V and J genes are TRBV20-1 and TRBJ1-1; 8 nucleotides agree with TRBD1. The length of the CDR3 is 13 residues. V dropped 6 bases and J dropped 1; count of bases not matched to a gene: 4. From germline, CDR1 is DFQATT and CDR2 SNEGSKA (reference sequence). DNA of the CDR3: TGCAGTGCCCACGGGACAGGGAACACTGAAGCTTTCTTT. As protein: CSAHGTGNTEAFF.

This rearrangement joins TRBV18 to TRBJ2-7; D is perhaps TRBD2 (5 bases). There are 14 residues in the CDR3. V was clipped by 6 bases and J by 1 base, with 13 bases between them. CDR1 and CDR2 (germline): KGHSH, LQKENI. CDR3 protein: CASSPSLDSYEQYF. CDR3 DNA: TGTGCCAGCTCCCCATCACTAGATTCCTACGAGCAGTACTTC.

This chain uses TRBV5-5 with TRBJ2-7, with TRBD1 matching over 8 bases. Trimming cost V 0 bases and J 0 bases; bases outside gene matches: 5. Germline assignment: CDR1 SGHKS and CDR2 YYEKEE (reference sequence). CDR3 length equals 16 residues. CDR3 bases: TGTGCCAGCAGCTTGGCCGGGACAGGCTCCTCCTACGAGCAGTACTTC. Its translation: CASSLAGTGSSYEQYF.